The text below deals with one TCR beta chain. The antigen it binds to is not known. Per-base quality was not reported, and no clone a single base away is much larger than it. The receptor library was made with the immunoSEQ multiplex PCR assay. The multiplex PCR relied on a mix of 60 forward primers for TCR Vbeta segments and 13 reverse primers for TCR Jbeta segments. A multiplex PCR assay on genomic DNA amplified the CDR3 region of rearranged TCR beta genes. The amplified TCR beta libraries were sequenced on the Illumina HiSeq System as 87-base-pair reads. The authors' pipeline ran thus. A later analysis counted some 80 million unique TCR beta chains across the 650 to 700 repertoires, and some 11 million of these chains were shared by at least two donors. A nearest-neighbor algorithm error-corrected the raw reads and collapsed the reads into unique sequences, merging closely related sequences to remove PCR and sequencing errors. CDR3 sequences were aligned to IMGT reference sequences to assign V, D and J gene segments. For a sequence to be retained, at least a six-nucleotide match to both a V gene segment and a J gene segment was required. Rearrangements were classified as productive when the CDR3 lacked stop codons and remained in frame with V and J, and all other rearrangements were classified as non-productive. Following IMGT convention, CDR3 was defined as the stretch from the second conserved V-encoded cysteine up to the conserved J-encoded phenylalanine. Sequences without an unambiguous match to a single V gene segment were excluded from the earlier analysis of 450 to 650 of the donors. An earlier analysis of around 600 of the donors classified V segments as functional when productive rearrangements were above 56.7% and as segregating when the standard deviation between donors was above 5%. To diagnose cytomegalovirus status from the catalog of TCR beta chain sequences, a statistical classification framework was built. In a later analysis, V and J genes were assigned by comparing TCR nucleotide sequences against IMGT/GENE-DB human TR gene sequences. In a later analysis, CDR3 sequences and most-parsimonious VDJ recombination scenarios were assigned using the TCRdist pipeline. In a later analysis, every TCR beta chain was defined by the combination of its CDR3 amino acid sequence and its V-gene family, and reads without a unique V-gene family were dropped. In a later analysis, 450 to 600 highly shared, low-generation-probability nucleotide sequences were removed to address suspected cross-contamination and a sequencing artifact. In a later analysis, a clonal expansion index for each public chain was calculated from normalized within-repertoire ranks of inferred template counts. In a later analysis, generation probabilities were computed using a VDJ recombination model fitted to out-of-frame rearrangements, and the results were checked against IGoR. In a later analysis, TCR-TCR, TCR-HLA and TCR-CMV co-occurrence was scored with hypergeometric tests, and a repertoire-size bias correction was applied to TCR pairs. False discovery rates were estimated in a later analysis by permuting HLA or CMV assignments 20 times. In a later analysis, co-occurring TCRs were grouped with DBSCAN, and TCRdist sequence similarity was added when clustering was performed within HLA-allele-positive subsets. Repertoires with fewer than 30,000 or more than 120,000 public chains were left out of co-occurrence clustering, as were several repertoires with anomalous nucleotide sharing. The source is immuneACCESS, and TCRdb retained only in-frame sequences with V and J called. Part of the clones is not carried over; for the studies checked, unresolved V genes explain less than half of this, and the remainder is unexplained. V and J calls and clone size come straight from that table; D and trimming were deduced from the DNA. Here the sample has about 270,000 clones; about 75% occur a single time. The top ten constitute approximately 2.5% of the sample.

The cohort was made up of 650 to 700 healthy bone marrow donors. At the time of sampling, every cohort member was nominally healthy, though immune exposures that went unrecorded were likely present. The donor was CMV seronegative and was included in the group of around 320 seronegative cohort members. Each donor provided a peripheral blood sample, and peripheral blood mononuclear cells were used for TCR beta sequencing. Genomic DNA extraction from the blood cell samples was performed with the Qiagen DNeasy Blood Extraction Kit. The data originate from a study of cytomegalovirus exposure and HLA in healthy donors (dated 2017 in TCRdb). Describing the broader study: In an earlier analysis of 450 to 750 of the donors, 276 Gb of sequence data and 90 million to 120 million unique TCR beta sequences from some 170 million T cells were reported. Four to six DR-DQ haplotypes were handled as single units for association and clustering, since linkage in the cohort was strong. In an earlier analysis of roughly 540 of the donors, high-throughput TCR beta sequencing was used to judge whether each TCR beta V gene segment behaved as functional or pseudogenic. The study combined high-throughput TCR immunosequencing, statistical association of individual TCRs with disease status, and machine learning to predict cytomegalovirus infection status. A later genetic analysis took genome-wide SNP genotypes for about three fifths of the 666 donors and used that subset as a discovery cohort. To study patterns of TCR occurrence, a later analysis re-analyzed previously published TCR beta repertoires from around 700 donors and added high-resolution HLA genotyping. The number of typed donors differed by locus: about 620-640 for A, B, C, DRB1 and DQB1; some 500 for DQA1; approximately 600 for DPA1; and 400 to 480 for DPB1. Of the 398 genotyped donors, about 80% fell in the genetic ancestry cluster associated with self-reported Caucasian donors. Along with the roughly 670-subject first cohort, a separate validation cohort of over a hundred different subjects was used. Using immunosequencing, the study profiled T cell repertoires from about 620 subjects and related those repertoires to cytomegalovirus serostatus. HLA typing covered class I and class II loci at four-digit resolution. The study aimed to test whether cataloging public T cell receptors could reveal signatures of past pathogen exposure. An early release covering 550 to 700 HLA-typed donors comprised around 300 gigabases of sequencing data and around 86 million unique TCR sequences. Donor age, sex, ethnicity and CMV serostatus were collected together with the repertoire data. Across roughly 420 genotyped donors of the cohort, an average of about 220,000 unique TCR beta nucleotide sequences per donor were sequenced, and roughly 20% of those sequences were non-productive. All discovery cohort repertoires had been generated using a single sequencing platform. In the later analysis, no new phenotypic data were used to find candidate immune exposures; instead, reliance was placed on TCR beta sequences and their occurrence across donors.

Overall study results and their limits: Linkage disequilibrium might explain the correlated functional status among segregating V segments, but an unknown experimental factor could not be excluded. Most CMV-associated TCR beta chains appeared to be HLA-restricted in a later analysis, and the HLA associations seemed to be driven largely by CMV exposure. An association between a missense DCLRE1C variant and V-gene and J-gene trimming of TCR beta chains was found in a later genetic analysis and replicated in an independent cohort. The authors suggested that the approach could potentially be extended to other disease states and immunological phenotypes. This cohort had only TCR beta chains sequenced, and the lack of alpha or paired-chain data limited which features could be detected. The study listed 150 to 200 TCR beta chains as associated with cytomegalovirus. In a later analysis, HLA-associated TCR beta chains were found to be more clonally expanded and to have lower generation probabilities than equally common non-associated chains. In a later analysis, several top co-occurrence clusters were reported to appear linked to parvovirus B19, influenza, CMV and Epstein-Barr virus. In a later genetic analysis, fewer N-insertions in productive TCRs were reported among donors in an Asian-associated ancestry cluster than the roughly 700-donor mean. In a later analysis, the rate of TCR association differed among HLA loci, with DRB1 alleles having the most associated TCRs and HLA-C alleles having the fewest. A few of the identified cytomegalovirus-associated TCR beta chains were confirmed in vitro to be specific for cytomegalovirus antigens. Most TCR sequences were seen in very few donors, while some public TCRs were found in many individuals. In both the original and validation cohorts, the classifier was reported to diagnose cytomegalovirus status with high specificity and sensitivity. At a false discovery rate of 0.05, a later analysis linked about 17,000 TCR beta sequences to specific HLA alleles. A further reported finding was that TCR beta sequences accurately predicted the HLA-A and HLA-B alleles for most subjects in the first cohort. Sequencing depth was assumed to be roughly uniform across donors in the presence/absence analyses, though that assumption may not hold. CMV serostatus was the only immune exposure information available for the cohort. Strong co-occurrence of HLA alleles, especially DR and DQ, made assigning TCR associations to individual alleles difficult. A cluster of highly shared sequence variants was judged likely to represent a technical artifact of the sequencing pipeline. In an earlier analysis of fewer than 700 of the donors, most TCR beta V segments appeared in productive rearrangements about 90% or about 30% of the time, broadly matching IMGT annotations. Because HLA typing was unavailable for some donors at each locus, only the typed subset was used in association tests. Because counts were too low, seventeen rarely observed V segments, including chromosome 9 orphons, were excluded from the earlier analysis of 500 to 700 of the donors.

The specimen sequenced was PBMCs. This TCR was sampled from a female donor in good health and CMV-seronegative.

The DNA sequence reads TGTGCCAGTAGTATTGCGGAGTCCGAGCAGTACTTC. Translated, this gives CASSIAESEQYF. This chain joins TRBV19 to TRBJ2-7; too little of a D gene remains to name it. The CDR3 measures 12 amino acids from cysteine to phenylalanine. Just the 36-base CDR3 DNA is kept, in frame starting at base 1. Based on the germline V gene (reference sequence), the CDR1 and CDR2 sequences are LNHDA and SQIVND. The V end loses 3 bases and the J end loses 6 bases, and a stretch of 9 bases separates them.